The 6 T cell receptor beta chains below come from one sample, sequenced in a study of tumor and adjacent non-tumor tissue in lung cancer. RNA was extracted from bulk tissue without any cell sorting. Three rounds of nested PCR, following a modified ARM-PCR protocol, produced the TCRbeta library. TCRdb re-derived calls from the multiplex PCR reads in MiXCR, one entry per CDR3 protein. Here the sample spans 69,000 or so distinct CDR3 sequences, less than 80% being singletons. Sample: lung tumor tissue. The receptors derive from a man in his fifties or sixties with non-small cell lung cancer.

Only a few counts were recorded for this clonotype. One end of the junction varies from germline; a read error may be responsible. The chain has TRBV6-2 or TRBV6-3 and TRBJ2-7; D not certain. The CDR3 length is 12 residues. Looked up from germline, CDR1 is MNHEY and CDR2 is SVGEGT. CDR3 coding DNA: TGTGCCAGCAGTGACTGGCCGGAAGAGCAGTATTTC. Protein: CASSDWPEEQYF.

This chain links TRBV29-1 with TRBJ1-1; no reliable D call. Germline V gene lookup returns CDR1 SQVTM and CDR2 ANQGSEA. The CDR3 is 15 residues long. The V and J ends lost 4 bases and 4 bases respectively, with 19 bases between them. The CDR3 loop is CSVGGGDGVLTEAFF. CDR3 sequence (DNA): TGCAGCGTTGGAGGAGGTGATGGGGTTCTCACTGAAGCTTTCTTT.

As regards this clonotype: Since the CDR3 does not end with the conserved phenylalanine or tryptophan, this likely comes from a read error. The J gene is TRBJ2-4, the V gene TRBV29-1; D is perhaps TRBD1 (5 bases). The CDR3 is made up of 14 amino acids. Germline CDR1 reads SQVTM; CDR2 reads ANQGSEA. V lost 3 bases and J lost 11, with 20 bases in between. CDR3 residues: CSVEPKGWGNLQYI. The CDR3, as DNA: TGCAGCGTTGAGCCGAAGGGTTGGGGCAACCTTCAGTACATC.

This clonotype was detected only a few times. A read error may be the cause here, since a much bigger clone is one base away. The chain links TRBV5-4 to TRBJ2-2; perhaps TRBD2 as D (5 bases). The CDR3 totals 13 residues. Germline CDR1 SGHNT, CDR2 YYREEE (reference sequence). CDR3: CASSLDGTGELYF. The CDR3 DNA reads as TGTGCCAGCAGCTTGGACGGCACCGGGGAGCTGTATTTT.

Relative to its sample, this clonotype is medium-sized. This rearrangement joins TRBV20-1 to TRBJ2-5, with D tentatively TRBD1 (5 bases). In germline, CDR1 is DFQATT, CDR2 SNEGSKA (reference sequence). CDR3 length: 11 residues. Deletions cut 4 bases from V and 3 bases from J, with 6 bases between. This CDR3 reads CSATQEETQYF. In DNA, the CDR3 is TGCAGTGCTACACAGGAAGAGACCCAGTACTTC.

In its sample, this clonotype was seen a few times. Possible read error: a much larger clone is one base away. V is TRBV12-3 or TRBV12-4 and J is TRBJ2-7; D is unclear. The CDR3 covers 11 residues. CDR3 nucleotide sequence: TGTGCCAGCAGTTTACGGTACGAGCAGCACTTC. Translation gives CASSLRYEQHF.